This T cell receptor beta chain was sequenced during a study of CD8 T cells in Susac syndrome. Broader study findings: The number of individuals included in the study's TCR sequencing and HLA analysis was acknowledged as relatively small.

TCR beta sequencing covered blood CD8+ and CD4+ T cells. V lost 5 bases and J lost 6, with 11 bases in between. The CDR3 is 12 residues long. Germline CDR1 and CDR2: PRHDT and FYEKMQ (reference sequence). The count of this clonotype is one. The antigen is unknown. It was with random hexamers that about 0.45 to 1 ug RNA was reverse transcribed. An immunoSEQ multiplex PCR generated amplified TCR beta CDR3 products spanning 54 Vbeta and 13 Jbeta. TCRdb redid the calling of the immunoSEQ multiplex PCR reads with MiXCR, one entry per CDR3 protein. This table holds approximately 110,000 distinct CDR3 sequences, roughly 93% found once.

This TCR came from a human donor with multiple sclerosis. The gene calls are TRBV13 and TRBJ2-7; weak D call: TRBD1 (5 bases). Material: CD8+ T cells from PBMCs. CDR3 coding DNA: TGTGCCAGCAGCCAAAGGGGCACCGAGCAGTACGTC. Translated, it gives CASSQRGTEQYV.